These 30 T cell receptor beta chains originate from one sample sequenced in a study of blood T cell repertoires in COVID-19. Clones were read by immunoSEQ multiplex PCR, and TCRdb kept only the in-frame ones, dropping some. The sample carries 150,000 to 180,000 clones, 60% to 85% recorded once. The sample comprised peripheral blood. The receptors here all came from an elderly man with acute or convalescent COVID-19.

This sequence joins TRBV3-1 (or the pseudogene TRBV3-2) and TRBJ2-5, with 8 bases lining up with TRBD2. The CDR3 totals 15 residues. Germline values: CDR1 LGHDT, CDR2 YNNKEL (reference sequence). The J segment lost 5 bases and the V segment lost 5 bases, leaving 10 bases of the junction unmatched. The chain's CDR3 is CASSSDSGVRETQYF. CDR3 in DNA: TGTGCCAGCAGCTCGGATAGCGGGGTGCGGGAGACCCAGTACTTC.

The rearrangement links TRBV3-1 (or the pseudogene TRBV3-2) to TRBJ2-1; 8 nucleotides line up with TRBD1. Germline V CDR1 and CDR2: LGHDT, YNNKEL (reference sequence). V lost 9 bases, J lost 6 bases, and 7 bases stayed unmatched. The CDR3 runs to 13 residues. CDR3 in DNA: TGTGCCAGGGCGGATGACAGGGGCAATGAGCAGTTCTTC. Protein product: CARADDRGNEQFF.

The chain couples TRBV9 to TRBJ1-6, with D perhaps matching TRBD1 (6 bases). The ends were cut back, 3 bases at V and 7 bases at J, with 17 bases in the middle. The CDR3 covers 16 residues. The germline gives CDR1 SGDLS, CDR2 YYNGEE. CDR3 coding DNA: TGTGCCAGCAGCGCTTGGCCAGGGGTGGGGAATTCACCCCTCCACTTT. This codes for CASSAWPGVGNSPLHF.

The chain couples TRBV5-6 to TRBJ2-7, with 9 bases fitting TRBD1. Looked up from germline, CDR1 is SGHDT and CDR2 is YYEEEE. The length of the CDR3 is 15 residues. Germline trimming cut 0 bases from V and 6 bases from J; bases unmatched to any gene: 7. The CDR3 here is CASSLGGTGFGEQYV. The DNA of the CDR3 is TGTGCCAGCAGCTTGGGAGGGACAGGGTTTGGCGAGCAGTACGTC.

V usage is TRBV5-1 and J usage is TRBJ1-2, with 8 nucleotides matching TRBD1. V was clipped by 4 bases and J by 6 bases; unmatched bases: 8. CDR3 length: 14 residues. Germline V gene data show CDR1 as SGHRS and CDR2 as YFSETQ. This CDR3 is CASSNTRGRNGYTF. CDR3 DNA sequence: TGCGCCAGCAGCAACACCAGGGGGCGTAATGGCTACACCTTC. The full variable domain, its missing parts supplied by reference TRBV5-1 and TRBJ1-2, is KAGVTQTPRYLIKTRGQQVTLSCSPISGHRSVSWYQQTPGQGLQFLFEYFSETQRNKGNFPGRFSGRQFSNSRSEMNVSTLELGDSALYLCASSNTRGRNGYTFGSGTRLTVV.

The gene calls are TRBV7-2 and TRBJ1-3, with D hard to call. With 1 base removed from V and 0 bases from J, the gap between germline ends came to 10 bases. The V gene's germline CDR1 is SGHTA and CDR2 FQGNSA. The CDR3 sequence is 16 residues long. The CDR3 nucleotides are TGTGCCAGCAGCTTAGATACACCTCTCTCTGGAAACACCATATATTTT. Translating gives CASSLDTPLSGNTIYF.

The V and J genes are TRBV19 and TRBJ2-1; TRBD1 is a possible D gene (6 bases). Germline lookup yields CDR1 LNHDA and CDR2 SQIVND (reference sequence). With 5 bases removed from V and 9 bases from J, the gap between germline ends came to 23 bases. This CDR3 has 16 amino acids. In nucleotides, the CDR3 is TGTGCCAGTAGTCCGCCCAGGGGTCAAGCCCTAGGTGAGCAGTTCTTC. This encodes CASSPPRGQALGEQFF.

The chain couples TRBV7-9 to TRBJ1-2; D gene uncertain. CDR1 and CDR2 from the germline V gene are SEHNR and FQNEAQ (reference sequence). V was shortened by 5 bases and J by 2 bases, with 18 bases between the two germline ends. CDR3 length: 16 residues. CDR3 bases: TGTGCCAGCAGCCTATTTCGGGGATTGGCGAACTATGGCTACACCTTC. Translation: CASSLFRGLANYGYTF.

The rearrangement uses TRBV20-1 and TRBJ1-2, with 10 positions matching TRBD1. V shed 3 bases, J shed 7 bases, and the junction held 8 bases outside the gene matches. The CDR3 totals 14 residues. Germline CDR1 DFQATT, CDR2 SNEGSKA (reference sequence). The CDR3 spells CSASTGTGESGYTF. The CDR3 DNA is TGCAGTGCTAGTACTGGGACAGGGGAGAGTGGCTACACCTTC.

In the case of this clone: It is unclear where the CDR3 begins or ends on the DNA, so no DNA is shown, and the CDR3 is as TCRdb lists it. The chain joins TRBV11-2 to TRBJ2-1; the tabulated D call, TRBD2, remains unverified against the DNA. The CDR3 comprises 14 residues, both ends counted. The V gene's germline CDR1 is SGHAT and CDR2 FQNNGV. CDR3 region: CASRPTVAGGTWFF.

CDR3 sequence (DNA): TGTGCCAGCCAAGGGGGGGTCGGATACGAGCAGTACGTC. As protein: CASQGGVGYEQYV. This chain uses TRBV6-5 with TRBJ2-7; possibly TRBD2 for D (7 bases). Per germline, CDR1 MNHEY and CDR2 SVGAGI. Trimming removed 8 bases from V and 4 bases from J, with 15 bases in between. The CDR3 contains 13 residues.

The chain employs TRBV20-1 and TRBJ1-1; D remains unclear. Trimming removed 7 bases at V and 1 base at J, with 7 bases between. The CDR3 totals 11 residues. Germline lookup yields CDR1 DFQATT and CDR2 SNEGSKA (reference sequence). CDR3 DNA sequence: TGCAGTGGGAGAACGAACACTGAAGCTTTCTTT. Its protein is CSGRTNTEAFF.

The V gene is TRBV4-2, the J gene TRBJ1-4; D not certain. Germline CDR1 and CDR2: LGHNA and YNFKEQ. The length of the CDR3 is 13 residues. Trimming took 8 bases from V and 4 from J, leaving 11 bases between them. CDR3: CASQRSGNEKLFF. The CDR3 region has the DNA TGTGCCAGCCAGAGGTCCGGTAATGAAAAACTGTTTTTT.

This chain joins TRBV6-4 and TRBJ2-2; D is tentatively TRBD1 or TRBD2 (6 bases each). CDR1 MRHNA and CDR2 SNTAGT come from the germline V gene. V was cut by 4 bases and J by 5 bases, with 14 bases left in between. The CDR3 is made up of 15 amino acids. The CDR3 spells CASSVSGARTGELFF. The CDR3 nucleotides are TGTGCCAGCAGTGTCTCGGGGGCCCGAACCGGGGAGCTGTTTTTT.

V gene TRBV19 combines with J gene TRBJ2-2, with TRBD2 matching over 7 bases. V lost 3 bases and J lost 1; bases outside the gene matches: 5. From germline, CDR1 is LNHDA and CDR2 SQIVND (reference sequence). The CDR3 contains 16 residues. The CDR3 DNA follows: TGTGCCAGTAGTATGGGGGGGTACGGGAACACCGGGGAGCTGTTTTTT. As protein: CASSMGGYGNTGELFF.

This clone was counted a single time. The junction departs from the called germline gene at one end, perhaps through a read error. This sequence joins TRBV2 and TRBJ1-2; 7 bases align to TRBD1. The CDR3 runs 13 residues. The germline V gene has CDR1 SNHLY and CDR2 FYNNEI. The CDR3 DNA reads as TGTGCCAGCAGCGGTACAGGGGCCCCAGACGGGGCCTTC. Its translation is CASSGTGAPDGAF.

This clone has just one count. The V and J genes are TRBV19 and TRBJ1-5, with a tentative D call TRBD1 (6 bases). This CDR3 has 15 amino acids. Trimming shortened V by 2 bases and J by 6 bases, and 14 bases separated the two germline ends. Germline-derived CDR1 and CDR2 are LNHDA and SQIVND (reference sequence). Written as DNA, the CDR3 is TGTGCCAGTAGTATACAACAGGGCTCCGGTCAGCCCCAGCATTTT. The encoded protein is CASSIQQGSGQPQHF.

The DNA for the CDR3 is TGTGCCAGCAAGTTCCAGGGACAGGGGAACACCGGGGAGCTGTTTTTT. Its protein product is CASKFQGQGNTGELFF. The chain is built from TRBV3-1 (or the pseudogene TRBV3-2) and TRBJ2-2; 9 bases are shared with TRBD1. The CDR3 is 16 amino acids. The V segment lost 7 bases and the J segment 1 base; nucleotides outside the gene matches: 7. Germline V lookup: CDR1 LGHDT, CDR2 YNNKEL (reference sequence).

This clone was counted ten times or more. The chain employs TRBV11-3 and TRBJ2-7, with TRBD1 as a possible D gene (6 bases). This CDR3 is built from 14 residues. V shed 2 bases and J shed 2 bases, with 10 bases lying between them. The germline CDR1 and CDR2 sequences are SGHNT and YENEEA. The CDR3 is CASSLFQGTYEQYF. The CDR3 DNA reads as TGTGCCAGCAGCTTATTCCAGGGGACCTACGAGCAGTACTTC.

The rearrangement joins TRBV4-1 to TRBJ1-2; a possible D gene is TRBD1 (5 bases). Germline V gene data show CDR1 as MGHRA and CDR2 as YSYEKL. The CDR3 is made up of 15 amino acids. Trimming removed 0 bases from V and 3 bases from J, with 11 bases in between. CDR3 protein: CASSQDRAGYYGYTF. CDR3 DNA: TGCGCCAGCAGCCAAGACAGGGCAGGGTACTATGGCTACACCTTC.

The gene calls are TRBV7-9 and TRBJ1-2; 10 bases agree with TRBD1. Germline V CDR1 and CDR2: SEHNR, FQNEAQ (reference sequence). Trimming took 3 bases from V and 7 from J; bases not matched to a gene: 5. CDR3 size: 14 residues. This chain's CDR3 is CASSFSRDRGGYTF. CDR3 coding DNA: TGTGCCAGCAGCTTCTCGCGGGACAGGGGTGGCTACACCTTC.

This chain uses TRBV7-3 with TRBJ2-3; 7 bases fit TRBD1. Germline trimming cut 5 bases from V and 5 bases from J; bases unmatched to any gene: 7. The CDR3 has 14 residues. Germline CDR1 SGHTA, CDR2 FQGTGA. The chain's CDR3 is CASSRTGGGDTQYF. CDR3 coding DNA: TGTGCCAGCAGCCGGACAGGCGGTGGAGATACGCAGTATTTT.

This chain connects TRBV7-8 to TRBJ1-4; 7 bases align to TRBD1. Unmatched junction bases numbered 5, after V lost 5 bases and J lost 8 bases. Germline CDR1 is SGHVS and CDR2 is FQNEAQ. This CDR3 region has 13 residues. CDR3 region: CASSPRQGEKLFF. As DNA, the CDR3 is TGTGCCAGCAGCCCTCGACAGGGAGAAAAACTGTTTTTT. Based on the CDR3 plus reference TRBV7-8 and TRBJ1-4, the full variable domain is GAGVSQSPRYKVAKRGQDVALRCDPISGHVSLFWYQQALGQGPEFLTYFQNEAQLDKSGLPSDRFFAERPEGSVSTLKIQRTQQEDSAVYLCASSPRQGEKLFFGSGTQLSVL.

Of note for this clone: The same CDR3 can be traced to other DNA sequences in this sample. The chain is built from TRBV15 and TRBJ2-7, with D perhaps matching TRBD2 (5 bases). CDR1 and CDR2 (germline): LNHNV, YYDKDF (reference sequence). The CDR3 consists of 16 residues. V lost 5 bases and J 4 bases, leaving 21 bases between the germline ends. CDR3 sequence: CATSSRGRQSAYEQYF. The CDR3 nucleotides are TGTGCCACCAGCTCTCGAGGGCGGCAGAGCGCTTACGAGCAGTACTTC.

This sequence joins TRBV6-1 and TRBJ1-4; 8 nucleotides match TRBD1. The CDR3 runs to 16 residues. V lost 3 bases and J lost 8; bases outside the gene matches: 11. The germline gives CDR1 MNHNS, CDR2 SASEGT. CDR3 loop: CASSDEAGGFAEKLFF. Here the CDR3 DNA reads TGTGCCAGCAGTGATGAGGCAGGGGGCTTTGCGGAAAAACTGTTTTTT.

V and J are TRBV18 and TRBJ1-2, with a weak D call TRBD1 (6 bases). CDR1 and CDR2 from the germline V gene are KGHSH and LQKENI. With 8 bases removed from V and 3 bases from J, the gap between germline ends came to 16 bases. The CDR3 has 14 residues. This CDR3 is CASHGTGNDYGYTF. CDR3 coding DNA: TGTGCCAGCCACGGCACAGGGAACGACTATGGCTACACCTTC. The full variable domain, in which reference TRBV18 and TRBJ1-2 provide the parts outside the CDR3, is NAGVMQNPRHLVRRRGQEARLRCSPMKGHSHVYWYRQLPEEGLKFMVYLQKENIIDESGMPKERFSAEFPKEGPSILRIQQVVRGDSAAYFCASHGTGNDYGYTFGSGTRLTVV.

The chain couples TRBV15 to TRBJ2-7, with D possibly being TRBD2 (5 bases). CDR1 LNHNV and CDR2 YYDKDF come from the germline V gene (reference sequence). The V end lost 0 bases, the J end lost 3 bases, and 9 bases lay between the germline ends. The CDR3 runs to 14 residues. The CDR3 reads CATSRDRGFYEQYV. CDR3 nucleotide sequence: TGTGCCACCAGCAGAGATCGGGGATTCTACGAGCAGTACGTC.

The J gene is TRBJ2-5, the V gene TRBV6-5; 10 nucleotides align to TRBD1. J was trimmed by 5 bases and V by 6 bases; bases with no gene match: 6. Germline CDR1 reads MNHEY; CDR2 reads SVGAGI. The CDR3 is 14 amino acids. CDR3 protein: CASRRTGGWETQYF. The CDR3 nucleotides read TGTGCCAGCAGGAGGACAGGGGGTTGGGAGACCCAGTACTTC.

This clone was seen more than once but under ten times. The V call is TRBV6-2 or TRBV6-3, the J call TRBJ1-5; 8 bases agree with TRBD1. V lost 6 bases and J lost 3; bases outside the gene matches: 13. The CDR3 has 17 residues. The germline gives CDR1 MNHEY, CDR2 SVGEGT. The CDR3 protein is CASSPSGGTGNNQPQHF. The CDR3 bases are TGTGCCAGCAGCCCATCGGGCGGGACAGGCAACAATCAGCCCCAGCATTTT.

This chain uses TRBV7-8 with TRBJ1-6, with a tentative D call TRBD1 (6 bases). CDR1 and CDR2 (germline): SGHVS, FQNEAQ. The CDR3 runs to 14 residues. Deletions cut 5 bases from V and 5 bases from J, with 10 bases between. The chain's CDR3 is CASSPRQDNSPLHF. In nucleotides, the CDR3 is TGTGCCAGCAGCCCTCGACAGGATAATTCACCCCTCCACTTT.